This T cell receptor beta chain was observed in a study of cytomegalovirus exposure and HLA in healthy donors (dated by TCRdb to between 2016 and 2019). Regarding the research as a whole: According to a later analysis, one platform produced both the roughly 120 validation repertoires and the 670 or so repertoires of the first cohort. The study was designed to test whether signatures of past pathogen exposure could be identified by cataloging public T cell receptors. A separate validation cohort of 100 to 150 different subjects was used in addition to the 666-subject first cohort. To predict cytomegalovirus infection status, the study combined high-throughput TCR immunosequencing, statistical association of individual TCRs with disease status, and machine learning. Overall study outcomes, separate from this receptor: According to the authors, the approach could potentially be generalized to other disease states and immunological phenotypes. Cytomegalovirus status was reported to be diagnosed by the classifier with high specificity and sensitivity in both the original and validation cohorts. The study gave a list of around 170 TCR beta chains associated with cytomegalovirus. In a later analysis, TCRs clustered in the first cohort were found to also tend to co-occur in the roughly 120 validation repertoires, with about 94% of cluster scores above 0. Across donors, most TCR sequences were observed very rarely, whereas some public TCRs were present in many individuals. In vitro tests confirmed that a few of the cytomegalovirus-associated TCR beta chains recognize cytomegalovirus antigens. A later analysis lacked HLA typing for the validation cohort, so it scored co-occurrence in that cohort across all 130 or so repertoires.

Separate from the approximately 700-subject first cohort, the validation cohort of roughly 120 subjects was the group to which the donors belonged. V is clipped by 5 bases and J by 5 bases, and the sequence between their germline boundaries is 15 bases long. Including the terminal cysteine and phenylalanine, the CDR3 comprises 13 residues. Of all the DNA, just the CDR3 is kept, 39 bases in frame from base 1. Reading the germline V gene (reference sequence) gives CDR1 GTSNPN and CDR2 SVGIG. Comments on this clone: Its cognate antigen has yet to be identified. Per-base quality was not reported, and no clone a single base away is much larger than it.

The library was obtained by the immunoSEQ multiplex PCR assay. The original pipeline was this. A statistical classification framework was built to diagnose cytomegalovirus status from the catalog of TCR beta chain sequences. Imported from immuneACCESS, the table was reduced by TCRdb to in-frame sequences with V and J called. These copies leave out some clones; in studies compared against another copy, an unresolved V gene accounts for under half, and the cause of the remainder is not known. Clone size and the V and J calls come from that table; the DNA yielded D and trimming. This sample has about 73,000 clones in its table, and approximately 95% of those were observed once. Around 3% of the sample rests with the top ten.

Sequenced: PBMCs. The sequence derives from a man aged 18 to 30 in good health and CMV-seronegative. The chain links TRBV30 with TRBJ1-1; the best D guess is TRBD1, with 6 bases matching. The DNA reads TGTGCCTGGGCTCCGGGACATAGGACTGAAGCTTTCTTT. Its product reads: CAWAPGHRTEAFF.